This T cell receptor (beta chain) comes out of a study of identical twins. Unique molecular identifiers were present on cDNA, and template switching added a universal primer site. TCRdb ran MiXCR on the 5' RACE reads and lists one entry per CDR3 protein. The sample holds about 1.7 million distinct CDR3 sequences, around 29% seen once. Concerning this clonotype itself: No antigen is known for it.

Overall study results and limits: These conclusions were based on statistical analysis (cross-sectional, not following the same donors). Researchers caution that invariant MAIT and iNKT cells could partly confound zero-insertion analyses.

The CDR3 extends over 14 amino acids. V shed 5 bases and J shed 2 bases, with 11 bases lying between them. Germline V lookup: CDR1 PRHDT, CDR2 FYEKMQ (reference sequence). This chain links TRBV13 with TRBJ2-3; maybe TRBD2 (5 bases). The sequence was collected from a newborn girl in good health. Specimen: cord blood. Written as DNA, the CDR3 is TGTGCCAGCAGCCCTCGACTACTCACAGATACGCAGTATTTT. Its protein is CASSPRLLTDTQYF. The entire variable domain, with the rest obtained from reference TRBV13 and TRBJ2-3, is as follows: AAGVIQSPRHLIKEKRETATLKCYPIPRHDTVYWYQQGPGQDPQFLISFYEKMQSDKGSIPDRFSAQQFSDYHSELNMSSLELGDSALYFCASSPRLLTDTQYFGPGTRLTVL.